Listed here are 2 T cell receptor beta chains from one sample, sequenced in a study of identical twins. TCRdb reprocessed the 5' RACE reads via MiXCR and lists one record per CDR3 protein. Here the sample spans a few hundred thousand distinct CDR3 sequences, about 12% being singletons. These data were also filed under a second study, of yellow fever vaccine responses in identical twins.

The source material was CD8+ T cells sorted from blood. The receptors stem from a woman between 18 and 29 years old in good health.

This clonotype was recorded many times. The chain couples TRBV11-2 to TRBJ2-2; weak D call: TRBD1 (5 bases). The CDR3 is made up of 15 amino acids. Between the trimmed V and J ends, which lost 5 bases and 5 bases, there was a span of 15 bases. Germline CDR1 SGHAT, CDR2 FQNNGV. For the CDR3, the DNA is TGTGCCAGCAGCCCTCGGGCAGGGTGGACCGGGGAGCTGTTTTTT. Its translation is CASSPRAGWTGELFF.

This clonotype was seen at least ten times. This sequence joins TRBV24-1 and TRBJ2-1; 8 bases line up with TRBD1. Germline V lookup: CDR1 KGHDR, CDR2 SFDVKD. This CDR3 is 15 amino acids long. Losses at the gene ends were 11 bases for V and 3 bases for J; bases not matched to a gene: 11. In DNA, the CDR3 is TGTGCCATCCACCCCGGGACAGGCGACTACAATGAGCAGTTCTTC. It encodes CAIHPGTGDYNEQFF.